Included here is one T cell receptor (beta chain) sequence, with context. The entry originates in a study of blood T cell repertoires in COVID-19. Assay: immunoSEQ multiplex PCR; the TCRdb copy retains only in-frame clones and omits some. The sample includes 100,000 to 150,000 clones, roughly four fifths of them seen just once. The sequenced material came from peripheral blood. The clonotype was recovered from a woman in her forties or fifties with acute or convalescent COVID-19.

DNA of the CDR3: TGTGCCAGCAGTCGACAGGCCAGCGCGCCCTATGGCTACACCTTC. Its translation: CASSRQASAPYGYTF. This chain connects TRBV11-1 to TRBJ1-2, with D perhaps matching TRBD1 (6 bases). Germline CDR1 is SGHAT and CDR2 is FQDESV (reference sequence). This CDR3 region has 15 residues. The V gene lost 6 bases and the J gene lost 4 bases, with 18 bases spanning the gap.